This TCR beta chain was sequenced for a study of tumor-infiltrating lymphocytes in localized non-small cell lung cancer. With 5 bases clipped from V and 3 bases from J, the junction kept 3 bases outside the gene matches. The germline V gene has CDR1 MNHEY and CDR2 SMNVEV (reference sequence). The CDR3 is 14 amino acids. Produced via immunoSEQ multiplex PCR; TCRdb's table is partial and in-frame only. This table has 25,000 or so clones, 69% appearing once. Specimen: lung tumor tissue. The J gene is TRBJ2-1, the V gene TRBV27; 8 nucleotides agree with TRBD1. The sequence was obtained from a human donor with non-small cell lung cancer. For the CDR3, the DNA is TGTGCCAGCAGTCTCGACAGGGGCTACAATGAGCAGTTCTTC. The encoded protein is CASSLDRGYNEQFF.